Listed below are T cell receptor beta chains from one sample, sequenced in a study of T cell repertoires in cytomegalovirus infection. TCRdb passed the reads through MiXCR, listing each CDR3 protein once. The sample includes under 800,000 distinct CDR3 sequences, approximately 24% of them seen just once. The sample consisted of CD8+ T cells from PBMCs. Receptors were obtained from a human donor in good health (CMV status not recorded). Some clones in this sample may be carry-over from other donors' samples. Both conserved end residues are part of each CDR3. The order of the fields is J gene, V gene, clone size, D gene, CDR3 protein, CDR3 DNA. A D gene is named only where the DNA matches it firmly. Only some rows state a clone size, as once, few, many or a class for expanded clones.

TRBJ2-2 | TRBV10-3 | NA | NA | CAINSRGPTGELFF | TGTGCCATCAATTCCCGGGGGCCAACCGGGGAGCTGTTTTTT
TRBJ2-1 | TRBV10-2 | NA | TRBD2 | CASSEGGGGLYNEQFF | TGCGCCAGCAGTGAGGGTGGCGGGGGGCTGTACAATGAGCAGTTCTTC
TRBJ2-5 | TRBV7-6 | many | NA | CASSKRAVQETQYF | TGTGCCAGCAGCAAAAGGGCAGTCCAAGAGACCCAGTACTTC
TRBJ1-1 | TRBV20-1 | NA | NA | CSARDVRYRENTEAFF | TGCAGTGCTAGAGATGTACGATACAGGGAGAACACTGAAGCTTTCTTT
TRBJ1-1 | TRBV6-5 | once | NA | CASSASGSTEAFF | TGTGCCAGCAGTGCCTCGGGGTCGACTGAAGCTTTCTTT
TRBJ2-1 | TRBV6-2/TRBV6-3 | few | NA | CASSYLGVRDNEQFF | TGTGCCAGCAGTTATTTGGGCGTCAGGGACAATGAGCAGTTCTTC
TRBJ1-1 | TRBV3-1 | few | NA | CASSQENPEEAFF | TGTGCCAGCAGCCAGGAGAACCCAGAGGAAGCTTTCTTT
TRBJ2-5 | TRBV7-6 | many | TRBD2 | CASSPLERGGETQYF | TGTGCCAGCAGCCCCCTCGAAAGGGGAGGGGAGACCCAGTACTTC
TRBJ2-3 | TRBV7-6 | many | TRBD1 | CASSLGQGATDTQYF | TGTGCCAGCAGCTTGGGACAGGGGGCCACAGATACGCAGTATTTT
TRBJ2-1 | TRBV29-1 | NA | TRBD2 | CTGVAGGPYNEQFF | TGCACCGGGGTAGCGGGGGGGCCATACAATGAGCAGTTCTTC
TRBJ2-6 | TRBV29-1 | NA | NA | CSAEQQGSGANVLTF | TGCAGCGCTGAGCAACAGGGTTCTGGGGCCAACGTCCTGACTTTC
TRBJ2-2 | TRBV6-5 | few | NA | CASSYLTGRYANTGELFF | TGTGCCAGCAGTTACTTAACAGGGCGATACGCGAACACCGGGGAGCTGTTTTTT
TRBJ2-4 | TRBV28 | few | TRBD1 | CASSLGQGRGKDIQYF | TGTGCCAGCAGCCTGGGACAGGGGCGAGGTAAAGACATTCAGTACTTC
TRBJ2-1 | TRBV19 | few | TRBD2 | CASSNWAGGDEQFF | TGTGCCAGTAGTAATTGGGCGGGGGGCGATGAGCAGTTCTTC
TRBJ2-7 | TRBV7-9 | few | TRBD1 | CASSFQTGWGYDEQYF | TGTGCCAGCAGCTTCCAGACAGGGTGGGGTTACGACGAGCAGTACTTC
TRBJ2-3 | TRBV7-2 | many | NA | CASSFSSGADTQYF | TGTGCCAGCAGCTTCTCTTCTGGGGCAGATACGCAGTATTTT